This T cell receptor beta chain stems from a study of blood T cell repertoires in COVID-19. Overall study: Sites across the United States, Italy and Spain contributed samples from acute and convalescent COVID-19. PBMCs, B-cell-depleted T cells, or T cells provided the cDNA or gDNA that made up the material.

CDR3 length: 15 residues. Germline V CDR1 and CDR2: MNHEY, SMNVEV (reference sequence). The J segment lost 6 bases and the V segment lost 1 base, leaving 7 bases of the junction unmatched. In the authors' workflow: The authors estimated nucleated cell counts from reference gene primer amplification. Clones were sequenced by immunoSEQ multiplex PCR, and TCRdb holds only the in-frame ones, with some missing. D and trimming come from the DNA, and the V and J calls and clone size come from that table. The sample includes about 400,000 clones, 70% to 90% of them seen just once. Living in under 30 US areas, the participants were between about 18 and 100 years of age.

The chain uses TRBV27 and TRBJ2-7; TRBD1 agrees at 9 bases. This TCR was sampled from a woman aged 25 to 39 with acute COVID-19. Specimen: PBMCs or T cells enriched from blood (not recorded which). The CDR3 DNA follows: TGTGCCAGCAGTTTATACTGGGACAGGGAGGGCGAGCAGTACTTC. Its protein product is CASSLYWDREGEQYF.